One sample yielded the 10 T cell receptor beta chains listed below, sequenced in a study of identical twins (dated by TCRdb to 2016 to 2017). Library method: 5' RACE. The sequencer was an Illumina HiSeq 2000. TCRdb took the public reads, trimmed them with fastp at Q25, ran MiXCR for clone calling and kept in-frame beta chains. Here each entry gathers all rows of one CDR3 protein and keeps the most common genes and DNA. This sample has approximately 300,000 distinct CDR3 sequences in its table, and nearly 9.5% of those were observed once. The ten largest clones take up under 7.5% of the sample. These data were also reused for a study on yellow fever vaccine responses in identical twins.

Sample: CD8+ T cells sorted from blood. These receptors all stem from a woman between 18 and 29 years old in good health.

This clonotype was counted a few times. This chain joins TRBV9 and TRBJ2-3, with D possibly called TRBD1 or TRBD2 (5 bases each). Germline lookup yields CDR1 SGDLS and CDR2 YYNGEE. Trimming removed 2 bases from V and 4 bases from J, with 11 bases in between. The CDR3 spans 14 residues. This CDR3 reads CASSVEGSADTQYF. The CDR3, as DNA: TGTGCCAGCAGCGTTGAGGGGTCCGCAGATACGCAGTATTTT.

In this sample, this clonotype turned up many times. The chain recombines TRBV4-1 with TRBJ2-1; D perhaps matches TRBD2 (6 bases). The CDR3 is 14 amino acids. V lost 0 bases, J lost 5 bases, and 8 bases lay in between. From germline, CDR1 is MGHRA and CDR2 YSYEKL. CDR3: CASSQDRGNNEQFF. For the CDR3, the DNA is TGCGCCAGCAGCCAAGACCGGGGGAACAATGAGCAGTTCTTC.

There are many counts of this clonotype. V usage is TRBV4-3 and J usage is TRBJ2-2, with D tentatively TRBD1 (6 bases). Germline CDR1 LGHNA, CDR2 YSLEER. V lost 8 bases and J lost 2, with 12 bases in between. This CDR3 region has 14 residues. CDR3 nucleotides: TGCGCCAGCGCACAGGGAAGCAACACCGGGGAGCTGTTTTTT. This codes for CASAQGSNTGELFF.

This clonotype was seen repeatedly, ten times or more. The chain joins TRBV15 to TRBJ2-2; unclear D gene. CDR1 and CDR2 from the germline V gene are LNHNV and YYDKDF (reference sequence). The CDR3 loop spans 13 amino acids. Trimming stripped 7 bases from V and 7 bases from J, with 13 bases between. The CDR3 nucleotides read TGTGCCACCATGATCCCTTTGGGCGGGGAGCTGTTTTTT. Protein: CATMIPLGGELFF.

This clonotype was recorded a few times. The chain recombines TRBV4-1 with TRBJ1-4; the match to TRBD1 covers 9 bases. The CDR3 consists of 17 residues. CDR1 and CDR2 (germline): MGHRA, YSYEKL. J was trimmed by 2 bases and V by 1 base; bases with no gene match: 5. The CDR3 loop reads CASSQGPGTGTNEKLFF. The CDR3 coding sequence is TGCGCCAGCAGCCAAGGTCCCGGGACAGGGACTAATGAAAAACTGTTTTTT.

This clonotype has at least ten counts. This CDR3 reads CASIRRGTYYNEQFF. The CDR3 region has the DNA TGTGCCAGCATCCGGAGAGGGACTTATTACAATGAGCAGTTCTTC. J is TRBJ2-1 and V is TRBV13; TRBD2 is a possible D gene (6 bases). The CDR3 contains 15 residues. V lost 7 bases, J lost 4 bases, and 17 bases lay in between. Germline-derived CDR1 and CDR2 are PRHDT and FYEKMQ (reference sequence).

This clonotype appeared many times. Written as DNA, the CDR3 is TGTGCCAGCAGCGCCTCGACAGCAGCCAAAAACATTCAGTACTTC. Residues: CASSASTAAKNIQYF. This chain links TRBV7-9 with TRBJ2-4; D might be TRBD1 (5 bases). In germline, CDR1 is SEHNR, CDR2 FQNEAQ (reference sequence). This CDR3 is built from 15 residues. The V and J ends lost 5 bases and 0 bases respectively, with 11 bases between them.

This clonotype was seen a handful of times. The chain combines TRBV30 with TRBJ2-1, with a possible D match to TRBD2 (6 bases). V was trimmed by 2 bases and J by 10 bases, leaving 12 bases between them. Germline lookup yields CDR1 GTSNPN and CDR2 SVGIG (reference sequence). The length of the CDR3 is 12 residues. The CDR3 bases are TGTGCCTGGAGTTTCGGCGGGACGGAGCAGTTCTTC. Translation: CAWSFGGTEQFF. Variable domain in full (rest from reference TRBV30 and TRBJ2-1): SQTIHQWPATLVQPVGSPLSLECTVEGTSNPNLYWYRQAAGRGLQLLFYSVGIGQISSEVPQNLSASRPQDRQFILSSKKLLLSDSGFYLCAWSFGGTEQFFGPGTRLTVL.

In this sample, this clonotype turned up a few times. This rearrangement joins TRBV27 to TRBJ2-7; D call uncertain. The CDR3 consists of 12 residues. Trimming pared 5 bases from V and 6 bases from J, leaving 11 bases between. The V gene's germline CDR1 is MNHEY and CDR2 SMNVEV (reference sequence). For the CDR3, the DNA is TGTGCCAGCAGTGATAGAATTCTCGAGCAGTACTTC. Residues: CASSDRILEQYF.

This clonotype showed up just a few times. The V call is TRBV5-5, the J call TRBJ2-2; D gene ambiguous. Germline CDR1 SGHKS, CDR2 YYEKEE (reference sequence). The CDR3 length is 15 residues. The V end was cut by 0 bases, the J end by 4 bases, with 10 bases between. The chain's CDR3 is CASSLVALATGELFF. For the CDR3, the DNA is TGTGCCAGCAGCTTGGTGGCCTTAGCCACCGGGGAGCTGTTTTTT.